The present entry profiles one TCR beta chain with its context. Assay used: immunoSEQ multiplex PCR; TCRdb lists only in-frame clones, some missing. The table records 300,000 to 400,000 clones, about nine tenths of them present only once. The data stem from a study of blood T cell repertoires in COVID-19. For the study at large: Samples came from the United States, Italy and Spain, spanning acute and convalescent COVID-19.

This CDR3 is built from 13 residues. Trimming stripped 9 bases from V and 1 base from J, with 13 bases between. CDR1 is SGHDT and CDR2 is YYEEEE in the germline V gene. Material for sequencing was peripheral blood. The receptor's source is a woman between 65 and 79 years old with COVID-19, enrolled during active disease. The rearrangement links TRBV5-6 to TRBJ1-1; tentatively, D is TRBD1 (6 bases). The CDR3 bases are TGTGCCACCCAGACAGGAACGAACACTGAAGCTTTCTTT. It yields the protein CATQTGTNTEAFF. The variable domain in full, completed from reference TRBV5-6 and TRBJ1-1, reads DAGVTQSPTHLIKTRGQQVTLRCSPKSGHDTVSWYQQALGQGPQFIFQYYEEEERQRGNFPDRFSGHQFPNYSSELNVNALLLGDSALYLCATQTGTNTEAFFGQGTRLTVV.